Presented here are 20 T cell receptor beta chains from one specimen sequenced in a study of blood T cell repertoires in COVID-19. The protocol was immunoSEQ multiplex PCR, while the TCRdb copy is restricted to in-frame clones and leaves out a portion. The repertoire holds around 130,000 clones, with about four fifths as singletons. The sequencing sample was made of peripheral blood. The receptors derive from a man aged 55 to 70 with active or convalescent COVID-19.

The chain recombines TRBV2 with TRBJ1-5, with 7 positions matching TRBD1. The CDR3 is 15 amino acids. Germline CDR1 and CDR2: SNHLY and FYNNEI. Losses at the gene ends were 6 bases for V and 1 base for J; bases not matched to a gene: 6. This CDR3 is CASRDREESNQPQHF. The CDR3 coding sequence is TGTGCCAGCAGAGACAGGGAAGAGAGCAATCAGCCCCAGCATTTT.

This chain connects TRBV11-1 to TRBJ2-7; 8 bases are a match to TRBD2. The germline V gene encodes CDR1 SGHAT and CDR2 FQDESV (reference sequence). V lost 5 bases to trimming and J lost 5 bases; unmatched junction nucleotides: 5. The CDR3 covers 13 residues. CDR3 region: CASSLSGSDEQYF. The CDR3 region has the DNA TGTGCCAGCAGCCTGAGCGGGAGTGACGAGCAGTACTTC. Variable domain in full (rest from reference TRBV11-1 and TRBJ2-7): EAEVAQSPRYKITEKSQAVAFWCDPISGHATLYWYRQILGQGPELLVQFQDESVVDDSQLPKDRFSAERLKGVDSTLKIQPAELGDSAMYLCASSLSGSDEQYFGPGTRLTVT.

The V gene is TRBV24-1, the J gene TRBJ2-5; weak D call: TRBD2 (6 bases). In germline, CDR1 is KGHDR, CDR2 SFDVKD. The V end lost 3 bases, the J end lost 7 bases, and 20 bases lay between the germline ends. This CDR3 contains 16 residues. The CDR3 is CATSDLGSGSPGTQYF. The CDR3 nucleotides are TGTGCCACCAGTGATCTGGGTAGCGGAAGTCCCGGGACCCAGTACTTC.

The chain combines TRBV4-3 with TRBJ2-2; 7 bases fit TRBD2. Germline V lookup: CDR1 LGHNA, CDR2 YSLEER. The CDR3 consists of 15 residues. With 0 bases clipped from V and 4 bases from J, the junction kept 2 bases outside the gene matches. CDR3: CASSQDGRVTGELFF. The CDR3 nucleotides are TGCGCCAGCAGCCAAGATGGGAGGGTCACCGGGGAGCTGTTTTTT.

The rearrangement links TRBV7-6 to TRBJ2-1; 7 nucleotides match TRBD2. Germline CDR1 and CDR2: SGHVS and FNYEAQ. V lost 4 bases to trimming and J lost 5 bases; unmatched junction nucleotides: 8. CDR3 length: 15 residues. This CDR3 reads CASSSRTSIHNEQFF. The CDR3 coding sequence is TGTGCCAGCAGCTCCCGGACTAGTATCCACAATGAGCAGTTCTTC.

The chain is built from TRBV24-1 and TRBJ2-1; 10 positions match TRBD2. V shed 4 bases, J shed 6 bases, and the junction held 17 bases outside the gene matches. The CDR3 consists of 19 residues. Germline values: CDR1 KGHDR, CDR2 SFDVKD. CDR3 sequence (DNA): TGTGCCACCAGTGACCTTAGGGCTAGCGGGGGAAGGGGCACCAATGAGCAGTTCTTC. Translation gives CATSDLRASGGRGTNEQFF.

This clone has only a few counts. This rearrangement joins TRBV5-1 to TRBJ2-7, with TRBD1 identical over 8 bases. The CDR3 length is 14 residues. V was pared by 0 bases and J by 3 bases, with 2 bases of the junction left unmatched. Germline-derived CDR1 and CDR2 are SGHRS and YFSETQ. CDR3 DNA: TGCGCCAGCAGCTTGGGGACAGGGTTCTACGAGCAGTACTTC. It encodes CASSLGTGFYEQYF.

J is TRBJ1-5 and V is TRBV7-8, with a weak D call TRBD1 (5 bases). Germline V lookup: CDR1 SGHVS, CDR2 FQNEAQ. CDR3 length: 14 residues. V lost 2 bases to trimming and J lost 7 bases, with 12 bases between them. CDR3 coding DNA: TGTGCCAGCAGCTTACGACAGTCGGCCCAGCCCCAGCATTTT. Translating gives CASSLRQSAQPQHF. Full variable domain (missing parts from reference TRBV7-8 and TRBJ1-5): GAGVSQSPRYKVAKRGQDVALRCDPISGHVSLFWYQQALGQGPEFLTYFQNEAQLDKSGLPSDRFFAERPEGSVSTLKIQRTQQEDSAVYLCASSLRQSAQPQHFGDGTRLSIL.

This clone was detected only a few times. V and J are TRBV30 and TRBJ2-7, with a weak D call TRBD1 (8 bases). The CDR3 sequence is 13 residues long. In germline, CDR1 is GTSNPN, CDR2 SVGIG (reference sequence). With 5 bases removed from V and 5 bases from J, the gap between germline ends came to 16 bases. The CDR3 sequence is CAWRTGGGDEQYF. The CDR3 region has the DNA TGTGCCTGGCGAACAGGGGGAGGGGACGAGCAGTACTTC.

V is TRBV7-2 and J is TRBJ2-5; 15 nucleotides agree with TRBD2. With V trimmed by 8 bases and J by 0 bases, 4 bases remained unmatched. The length of the CDR3 is 16 residues. Germline V gives CDR1 SGHTA, CDR2 FQGNSA. The CDR3 region has the DNA TGTGCCAGCCGGGGGACTAGCGGGAGGAACCAAGAGACCCAGTACTTC. This sequence encodes CASRGTSGRNQETQYF.

This clone was picked up a small number of times. V and J are TRBV12-3 or TRBV12-4 and TRBJ2-7; a weak D match, TRBD2 (6 bases). The CDR3 is made up of 13 amino acids. The V gene lost 5 bases and the J gene lost 3 bases, with 11 bases spanning the gap. CDR3: CASSRGSGYEQYF. CDR3 coding DNA: TGTGCCAGCAGTCGGGGTAGCGGCTACGAGCAGTACTTC.

This clone was recorded once. The rearrangement uses TRBV5-4 and TRBJ2-7, with a possible D match to TRBD1 (6 bases). Trimming stripped 2 bases from V and 2 bases from J, with 11 bases between. Germline assignment: CDR1 SGHNT and CDR2 YYREEE (reference sequence). This CDR3 is 14 amino acids long. CDR3 sequence: CASSFPDRTYEQYF. CDR3 DNA: TGTGCCAGCAGCTTCCCGGACAGAACCTACGAGCAGTACTTC.

The CDR3, as DNA: TGTGCCGTAGGACTCCGAGAGACCCAGTACTTC. Protein sequence: CAVGLRETQYF. The chain recombines TRBV10-3 with TRBJ2-5; the D gene is possibly TRBD2 (5 bases). The germline gives CDR1 ENHRY, CDR2 SYGVKD. This CDR3 comprises 11 residues. Trimming cost V 11 bases and J 4 bases, with 11 bases left between them.

The rearrangement joins TRBV5-4 to TRBJ1-2; D might be TRBD1 (5 bases). Germline CDR1 SGHNT, CDR2 YYREEE (reference sequence). The length of the CDR3 is 15 residues. Trimming shortened V by 0 bases and J by 4 bases, and 13 bases separated the two germline ends. CDR3 residues: CASSLDPGVGYGYTF. For the CDR3, the DNA is TGTGCCAGCAGCTTGGATCCGGGGGTTGGCTATGGCTACACCTTC.

This clone was seen a handful of times. The chain uses TRBV20-1 and TRBJ2-7; no reliable D call. CDR1 and CDR2 from the germline V gene are DFQATT and SNEGSKA (reference sequence). Trimming pared 3 bases from V and 7 bases from J, leaving 16 bases between. The CDR3 contains 13 residues. CDR3 loop: CSASPDTYEEQYF. DNA for the CDR3: TGCAGTGCTAGTCCAGACACTTACGAGGAGCAGTACTTC.

V gene TRBV6-4 combines with J gene TRBJ1-2, with no clear D. V lost 6 bases and J lost 8, with 13 bases in between. This CDR3 spans 12 amino acids. Germline loops: CDR1 MRHNA, CDR2 SNTAGT. The CDR3 protein is CASSDPLRGYTF. The CDR3 region has the DNA TGTGCCAGCAGCGACCCTCTTCGGGGCTACACCTTC.

The chain links TRBV20-1 to TRBJ2-1; D unclear. Germline CDR1 reads DFQATT; CDR2 reads SNEGSKA (reference sequence). CDR3 length equals 12 residues. Trimming pared 3 bases from V and 8 bases from J, leaving 11 bases between. The CDR3 is CSASRRGHEQFF. CDR3 nucleotides: TGCAGTGCTAGTCGTCGCGGTCATGAGCAGTTCTTC.

CDR3 sequence: CASSFDRDLTYEQYF. CDR3 nucleotides: TGTGCCAGCAGCTTCGACCGGGACTTGACCTACGAGCAGTACTTC. The rearrangement links TRBV7-2 to TRBJ2-7; D may be TRBD2 (6 bases). CDR1 is SGHTA, CDR2 FQGNSA, per germline. V lost 3 bases and J 2 bases, leaving 14 bases between the germline ends. This CDR3 spans 15 amino acids.

Details on this clone: Other nucleotide sequences in the sample specify the same CDR3. The J gene is TRBJ2-3, the V gene TRBV9; TRBD1 matches at 7 bases. The V segment lost 0 bases and the J segment 5 bases; nucleotides outside the gene matches: 3. CDR3 size: 14 residues. CDR1 is SGDLS and CDR2 is YYNGEE in the germline V gene. The CDR3 reads CASSVAGGGDTQYF. Here the CDR3 DNA reads TGTGCCAGCAGCGTAGCAGGGGGTGGAGATACGCAGTATTTT.

The chain uses TRBV29-1 and TRBJ2-1; no clear D gene. The germline CDR1 and CDR2 sequences are SQVTM and ANQGSEA. V was clipped by 7 bases and J by 10 bases, with 14 bases between them. CDR3 length equals 11 residues. The CDR3: CSAGRIREQFF. The CDR3 DNA is TGCAGCGCTGGAAGGATCAGGGAGCAGTTCTTC.